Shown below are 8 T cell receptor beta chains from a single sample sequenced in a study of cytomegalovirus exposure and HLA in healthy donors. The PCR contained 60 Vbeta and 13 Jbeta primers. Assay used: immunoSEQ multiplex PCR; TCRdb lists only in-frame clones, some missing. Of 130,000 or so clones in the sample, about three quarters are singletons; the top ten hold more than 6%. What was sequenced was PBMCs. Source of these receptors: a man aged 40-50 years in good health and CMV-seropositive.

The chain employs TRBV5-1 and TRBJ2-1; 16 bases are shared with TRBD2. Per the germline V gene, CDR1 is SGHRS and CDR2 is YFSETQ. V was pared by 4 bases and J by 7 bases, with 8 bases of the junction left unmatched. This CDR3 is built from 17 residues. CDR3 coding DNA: TGCGCCAGCAGCACTGGGACTAGCGGGGGGGCCATAAATGAGCAGTTCTTC. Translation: CASSTGTSGGAINEQFF.

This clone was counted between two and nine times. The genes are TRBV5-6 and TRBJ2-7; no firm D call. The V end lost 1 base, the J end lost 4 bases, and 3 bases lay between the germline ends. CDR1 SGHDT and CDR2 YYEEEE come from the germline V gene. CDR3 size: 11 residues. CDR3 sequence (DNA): TGTGCCAGCAGCTTGATATACGAGCAGTACTTC. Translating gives CASSLIYEQYF.

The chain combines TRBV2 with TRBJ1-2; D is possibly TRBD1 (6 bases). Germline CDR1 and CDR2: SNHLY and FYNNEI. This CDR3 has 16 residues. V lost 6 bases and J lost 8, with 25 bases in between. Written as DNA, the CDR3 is TGTGCCAGCAGCCCCGAACGGGACACGGGATGGGGAGGCTACACCTTC. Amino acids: CASSPERDTGWGGYTF.

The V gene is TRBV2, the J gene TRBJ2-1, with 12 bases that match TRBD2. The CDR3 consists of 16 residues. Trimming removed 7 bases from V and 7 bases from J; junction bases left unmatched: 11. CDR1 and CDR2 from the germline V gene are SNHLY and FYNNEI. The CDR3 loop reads CASTGGLAGGPNEQFF. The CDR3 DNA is TGTGCCAGCACCGGAGGGCTAGCGGGGGGGCCGAATGAGCAGTTCTTC.

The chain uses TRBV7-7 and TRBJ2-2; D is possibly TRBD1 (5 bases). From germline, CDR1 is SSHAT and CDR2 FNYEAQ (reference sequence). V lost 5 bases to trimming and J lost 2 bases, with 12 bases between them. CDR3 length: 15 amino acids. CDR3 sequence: CASSPIRGNTGELFF. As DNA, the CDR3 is TGTGCCAGCAGCCCGATAAGGGGAAACACCGGGGAGCTGTTTTTT.

CDR3 loop: CASSVGLAGEEQFF. The CDR3 nucleotides are TGTGCCAGCAGCGTAGGACTAGCGGGAGAGGAGCAGTTCTTC. This sequence joins TRBV9 and TRBJ2-1; TRBD2 matches 12 bases. V was clipped by 0 bases and J by 10 bases; unmatched bases: 2. The length of the CDR3 is 14 residues. The V gene's germline CDR1 is SGDLS and CDR2 YYNGEE.

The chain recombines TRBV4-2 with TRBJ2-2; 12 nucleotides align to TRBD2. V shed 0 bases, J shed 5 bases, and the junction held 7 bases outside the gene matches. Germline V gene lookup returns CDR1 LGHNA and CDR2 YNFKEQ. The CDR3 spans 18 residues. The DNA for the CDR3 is TGTGCCAGCAGCCAAGATCCCCTAGCGGGAGGGAGTACCGGGGAGCTGTTTTTT. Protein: CASSQDPLAGGSTGELFF.

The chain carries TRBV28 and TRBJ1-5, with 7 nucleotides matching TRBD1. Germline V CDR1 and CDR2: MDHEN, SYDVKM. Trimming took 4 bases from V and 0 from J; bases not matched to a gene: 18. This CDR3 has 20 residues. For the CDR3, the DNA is TGTGCCAGCAGTTCGAACGACGACAGGGAGAGGCGTTATAGCAATCAGCCCCAGCATTTT. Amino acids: CASSSNDDRERRYSNQPQHF.